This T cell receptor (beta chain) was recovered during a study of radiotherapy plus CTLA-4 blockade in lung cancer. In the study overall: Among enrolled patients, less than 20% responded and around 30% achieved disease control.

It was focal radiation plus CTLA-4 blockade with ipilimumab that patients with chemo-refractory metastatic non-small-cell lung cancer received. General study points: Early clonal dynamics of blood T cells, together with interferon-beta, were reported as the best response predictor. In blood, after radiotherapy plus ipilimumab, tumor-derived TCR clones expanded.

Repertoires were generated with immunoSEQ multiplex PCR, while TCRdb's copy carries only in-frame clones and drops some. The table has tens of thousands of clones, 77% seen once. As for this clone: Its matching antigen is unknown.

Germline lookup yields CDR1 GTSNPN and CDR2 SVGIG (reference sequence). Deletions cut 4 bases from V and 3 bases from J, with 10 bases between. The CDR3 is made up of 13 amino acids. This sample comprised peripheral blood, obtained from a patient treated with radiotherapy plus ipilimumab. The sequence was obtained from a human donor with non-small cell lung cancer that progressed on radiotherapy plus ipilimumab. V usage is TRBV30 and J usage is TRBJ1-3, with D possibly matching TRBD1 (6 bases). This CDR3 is CAWTVGGGNTIYF. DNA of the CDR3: TGTGCCTGGACCGTAGGGGGTGGAAACACCATATATTTT.